This section outlines one T cell receptor beta chain sequence together with its context. Antigen specificity is unknown. This sample is part of a study of a mutant IDH1 vaccine in newly diagnosed glioma. Time point described: week 11, during vaccination. In every dose of vaccine, 300 ug of mutant IDH1 20-mer peptide was given alongside topical imiquimod. CDR1 LGHNA and CDR2 YSLEER come from the germline V gene. The CDR3 loop spans 14 amino acids. V was pared by 3 bases and J by 1 base, with 10 bases between. Method: immunoSEQ multiplex PCR; TCRdb's copy keeps in-frame clones and lacks some. This sample carries approximately 64,000 clones, about 88% of them seen once, and the ten largest clones take around 8.3%.

This TCR derives from a woman aged 45-65 years with glioma. The sample here was PBMCs, taken from a glioma patient whose treatment included an IDH1 peptide vaccine. V is TRBV4-3 and J is TRBJ2-7; a weak D match, TRBD1 (6 bases). The CDR3 DNA reads TGCGCCAGCAGCCAGGGGACACCTTCCTACGAGCAGTACTTC. Its protein product is CASSQGTPSYEQYF.